These 6 T cell receptor beta chains were all obtained from the same sample, sequenced in a study of Graves' ophthalmopathy and Graves' hyperthyroidism. The authors amplified TCR beta CDR3 regions from RNA transcripts. HTBI primers were employed in first-round RT-PCR, then a second-round multiplex PCR followed. TCRdb ran MiXCR on the multiplex PCR reads and lists one entry per CDR3 protein. The sample consists of approximately 1.2 million distinct CDR3 sequences, around a third of them appearing once. Sequenced: peripheral blood or thyroid tissue (not recorded which). The receptors here all came from an adult man with Graves' hyperthyroidism.

Details on this clonotype: A much larger clone is a single base away; this may be a read error. The rearrangement uses TRBV9 and TRBJ2-7, with TRBD1 matching over 8 bases. Germline V gene sequence: CDR1 SGDLS, CDR2 YYNGEE. CDR3 size: 15 residues. Trimming took 4 bases from V and 0 from J; bases not matched to a gene: 6. CDR3 sequence reads: CASSSYRGFSYEQYF. Here the CDR3 DNA reads TGTGCCAGCAGCTCGTACAGGGGGTTCTCCTACGAGCAGTACTTC.

The V and J genes are TRBV29-1 and TRBJ2-6; D may be TRBD2 (5 bases). With 8 bases removed from V and 3 bases from J, the gap between germline ends came to 11 bases. The CDR3 contains 13 residues. From germline, CDR1 is SQVTM and CDR2 ANQGSEA. DNA for the CDR3: TGCAGCTTAGGGAGTGATGGGGCCAACGTCCTGACTTTC. Residues: CSLGSDGANVLTF. The variable domain in full, completed from reference TRBV29-1 and TRBJ2-6, reads SAVISQKPSRDICQRGTSLTIQCQVDSQVTMMFWYRQQPGQSLTLIATANQGSEATYESGFVIDKFPISRPNLTFSTLTVSNMSPEDSSIYLCSLGSDGANVLTFGAGSRLTVL.

This clonotype appeared many times. The J gene is TRBJ1-5, the V gene TRBV6-2 or TRBV6-3; no clear D gene. This CDR3 has 14 amino acids. Per germline, CDR1 MNHEY and CDR2 SVGEGT. Trimming left V 6 bases short and J 1 base short, with 10 bases between. The DNA for the CDR3 is TGTGCCAGCAGCATACAAAAAAGCAATCAGCCCCAGCATTTT. Translating it yields CASSIQKSNQPQHF.

This clonotype showed up many times. The chain is built from TRBV29-1 and TRBJ1-1, with a weak D call TRBD1 (6 bases). This CDR3 is 13 amino acids long. Germline loops: CDR1 SQVTM, CDR2 ANQGSEA. V dropped 2 bases and J dropped 7 bases, with 14 bases sitting between them. The CDR3 DNA reads as TGCAGCGTTGAACTGGGGGCGTTTGGTGAAGCTTTCTTT. Translation: CSVELGAFGEAFF.

The CDR3 sequence is CASRIYDRGGAEAFF. In DNA form, the CDR3 reads TGTGCCAGCAGAATCTACGACAGGGGGGGAGCTGAAGCTTTCTTT. This chain joins TRBV24-1 and TRBJ1-1, with 9 bases lining up with TRBD1. CDR3 size: 15 residues. Germline loops: CDR1 KGHDR, CDR2 SFDVKD. The V and J ends lost 11 bases and 6 bases, in that order; junction bases with no gene match: 15.

This clonotype was observed a handful of times. Being one base from a much bigger clone, this may be a read error. The V call is TRBV4-3, the J call TRBJ2-5, with 9 bases lining up with TRBD1. Trimming took 3 bases from V and 7 from J; bases not matched to a gene: 9. The CDR3 has 15 amino acids. From germline, CDR1 is LGHNA and CDR2 YSLEER. The CDR3: CASSQRSGTGMTQYF. CDR3 bases: TGCGCCAGCAGCCAGCGGTCCGGGACAGGGATGACCCAGTACTTC.